This TCR beta chain was obtained from a study of human T cells and chemical hapten exposure (dated by TCRdb to the early 2020s). Broadly, across the study: For sensitization, 2% DPC in acetone was applied to a 2 cm by 2 cm area of upper inner arm skin. Patients additionally received weekly therapeutic DPC doses to the scalp throughout the approximately 25-week study period. Patch testing was done on the upper back using Finn chambers containing 0.01% DPC, and results were scored after 6 days according to International Contact Dermatitis Research Group standards. The mostly female patient cohort included alopecia areata with under or over 50% scalp involvement, alopecia totalis and alopecia universalis. Libraries were pooled for sequencing, and variation in per-sample TCR yields was attributed mainly to small differences in library volumes within the pool. In alopecia patients, the study followed how the peripheral blood TCR repertoire changed in vivo over primary and secondary sensitization to diphenylcyclopropenone (DPC), a hapten. Patient blood was sampled pre-sensitization (week 0) and at 2, 6 and about 24 weeks after DPC sensitization. Roughly 30 alopecia patients gave blood for TCR sequencing at one to four time points (pre-sensitization, 2, 6 and 24 weeks).

To prepare the library, RACE was applied. Sequencing was carried out with a NextSeq 500. During library preparation, unique molecular identifiers were attached to individual cDNA molecules so that TCRs could be counted quantitatively and reproducibly. From each blood RNA sample, both TCR alpha and TCR beta chains were sequenced. The original methods were these. A median of approximately 100,000 TCRs per sample was observed, with a range of about 23,224 to 700,000. V, J and CDR3 annotation of the TCR reads was performed with the Decombinator software suite. For PS versus PT1 abundance plots, all samples were subsampled to the same number of TCRs (28,000). TCRs were defined as expanded if absent before sensitization and observed at least eight times at the 2-week time point. TCRdb reprocessing: public reads trimmed at Q25 with fastp, clones called with MiXCR, in-frame beta chains kept. Identical CDR3 protein sequences are pooled into one entry, listed with their most common genes and DNA. TCRdb's processing, not the authors', yielded these V and J calls. The sample includes 65,000 to 80,000 distinct CDR3 sequences, with 10% observed a single time. The top ten clones comprise approximately 1.5% of the sample.

Here is what the overall study found, with its caveats: Alopecia, a presumed autoimmune disease, was present in all patients, so the immune response of the patients might differ from that of healthy individuals. No change with DPC sensitization was found in the number of TCRs above 1 in 1000 frequency, and no evidence of global repertoire structure alterations was found. A positive correlation was found between the number of PT1 expanded TCRs and patch test score, with significance reached at thresholds 8, 16 and 32 but not 4. Repeated subsampling changed both the strength of the expansion versus patch-test correlation and the threshold at which that correlation became significant. Expanded TCRs formed significantly more large CDR3 similarity clusters than pre-sensitization or healthy control sets, consistent with antigen-driven responses.

What the time point label conveys for this sample: patch test 1, 2 weeks after DPC sensitization. The intended sense of this specimen's treatment or condition label: therapeutic diphenylcyclopropenone sensitization with weekly scalp DPC. Blood at each patch-test visit was drawn before the patch test was applied. To be eligible, patients had to be aged 18 to 70, diagnosed with alopecia and judged suitable for DPC therapy, while pregnant patients were excluded. Total RNA was extracted from unfractionated whole blood collected in Tempus Blood RNA tubes. This clonotype was seen many times. What this receptor recognizes is not known. Qualities for individual bases were not recorded, and no much larger clone is one base off. The CDR3 goes from the cysteine to the phenylalanine over 15 residues. Only the CDR3 portion is preserved as DNA: 45 bases, with reading frame beginning at the first base. Trimming at the junction amounts to 6 bases on V and 1 base on J, and the germline ends lie 16 bases apart. CDR1 and CDR2 were assigned from the germline V gene (reference sequence) as DFQATT and SNEGSKA.

The starting material was whole blood, obtained in connection with sensitization to the hapten diphenylcyclopropenone (DPC). The chain is encoded by TRBV20-1 joined to TRBJ1-5, with the D segment identity uncertain. The clonotype originates from a woman aged 45 to 65 with alopecia areata. Some clones in this sample may be carry-over from other donors' samples. This receptor carries the CDR3 CSAIPTRKSNQPQHF. Here is the DNA: TGCAGTGCAATCCCGACGAGGAAGAGCAATCAGCCCCAGCATTTT.